These 14 T cell receptor beta chains were sequenced from one sample in a study of cytomegalovirus exposure and HLA in healthy donors. PCR amplification relied on 60 Vbeta primers (plus 13 Jbeta primers). Assay used: immunoSEQ multiplex PCR; TCRdb lists only in-frame clones, some missing. The table shows around 110,000 clones, with about four fifths occurring only once. Input material: PBMCs. The receptors originated from a woman aged 30 to 39 in good health and CMV-seronegative.

The genes are TRBV6-5 and TRBJ2-5; 7 bases agree with TRBD2. The germline V gene encodes CDR1 MNHEY and CDR2 SVGAGI. V lost 0 bases and J lost 5; bases outside the gene matches: 9. CDR3 length: 16 amino acids. The chain's CDR3 is CASSYSMPLSGETQYF. DNA of the CDR3: TGTGCCAGCAGTTACTCTATGCCCCTTAGCGGGGAGACCCAGTACTTC.

The rearrangement links TRBV28 to TRBJ2-3; weak D call: TRBD1 (6 bases). This CDR3 is built from 16 residues. Germline V CDR1 and CDR2: MDHEN, SYDVKM. Trimming stripped 2 bases from V and 0 bases from J, with 12 bases between. DNA of the CDR3: TGTGCCAGCAGTTTAGGACAGATTATTAGCACAGATACGCAGTATTTT. This translates into CASSLGQIISTDTQYF.

The V call is TRBV21-1, the J call TRBJ2-7; the D call of TRBD1 is as the table states it, not checked on the DNA. TRBV21-1 is a listed pseudogene. The CDR3 covers 16 residues. CDR3 sequence (DNA): TGTGCCAGCAGCATGGACAGCTCAGTCAATGGTTACGAGCAGTACTTC. Protein: CASSMDSSVNGYEQYF.

The sample holds a few counts of this clone. The CDR3 bases are TGTGCCAGCAGCCCGACCGGGACTAGCGGGCCGGAGCAGTACTTC. This gives the protein CASSPTGTSGPEQYF. V is TRBV5-5 and J is TRBJ2-7, with TRBD2 matching 12 bases. This CDR3 region has 15 residues. The ends lost 4 bases at V and 7 bases at J; junction bases unmatched: 9. Germline V CDR1 and CDR2: SGHKS, YYEKEE (reference sequence).

The chain joins TRBV7-9 to TRBJ1-2; D not resolved. Between the trimmed V and J ends, which lost 2 bases and 4 bases, there was a span of 11 bases. CDR1 and CDR2 from the germline V gene are SEHNR and FQNEAQ (reference sequence). The CDR3 covers 14 residues. In DNA form, the CDR3 reads TGTGCCAGCAGCTTACGGGAGCGGAGCTATGGCTACACCTTC. This encodes CASSLRERSYGYTF.

This clone was detected only a few times. The chain recombines TRBV6-4 with TRBJ2-1, with TRBD2 matching 8 bases. The CDR3 contains 16 residues. Germline V gives CDR1 MRHNA, CDR2 SNTAGT. The V gene end was trimmed by 2 bases and the J gene end by 2 bases; junction bases not matched to a gene: 5. This CDR3 reads CASSDRGGGPYNEQFF. The DNA of the CDR3 is TGTGCCAGCAGTGACCGCGGCGGGGGGCCCTACAATGAGCAGTTCTTC.

This chain links TRBV6-4 with TRBJ2-1; a weak D match, TRBD2 (7 bases). V was pared by 2 bases and J by 6 bases, with 17 bases between. CDR1 is MRHNA, CDR2 SNTAGT, per germline. CDR3 length: 16 residues. CDR3 in DNA: TGTGCCAGCAGTGACCAGCCGGGACGGGGGGCCAATGAGCAGTTCTTC. Protein sequence: CASSDQPGRGANEQFF.

This rearrangement joins TRBV7-9 to TRBJ1-2; D gene uncertain. The germline gives CDR1 SEHNR, CDR2 FQNEAQ (reference sequence). The V gene lost 5 bases and the J gene lost 8 bases, with 15 bases spanning the gap. The CDR3 has 13 residues. The CDR3 DNA reads TGTGCCAGCAGCGAAGAAATGGTAGAGGGCTACACCTTC. Encoded protein: CASSEEMVEGYTF.

This sequence joins TRBV25-1 and TRBJ2-3, with a tentative D call TRBD1 (8 bases). V was cut by 5 bases and J by 5 bases, with 20 bases left in between. The CDR3 has 16 residues. CDR1 is MGHDK and CDR2 is SYGVNS in the germline V gene. CDR3 DNA: TGTGCCAGCAGTTTACCCGGGGGGACAGGAAGAGATACGCAGTATTTT. Its translation is CASSLPGGTGRDTQYF.

Only a few counts were recorded for this clone. V usage is TRBV28 and J usage is TRBJ1-2, with 7 bases matching TRBD1. V shed 4 bases and J 3 bases; nucleotides not matched to a gene: 5. This CDR3 is built from 14 residues. Per the germline V gene, CDR1 is MDHEN and CDR2 is SYDVKM. The CDR3 DNA reads as TGTGCCAGCAGTTCGACAGGGCGCGACTATGGCTACACCTTC. Its protein product is CASSSTGRDYGYTF.

CDR3 nucleotides: TGTGCCAGCAGCCCCCTCGACAGTTCCTATGGCTACACCTTC. Its protein is CASSPLDSSYGYTF. The gene calls are TRBV5-6 and TRBJ1-2; D possibly corresponds to TRBD1 (5 bases). The V and J ends lost 4 bases and 4 bases respectively, with 14 bases between them. The CDR3 contains 14 residues. Per the germline V gene, CDR1 is SGHDT and CDR2 is YYEEEE.

This clone occurred many times. This rearrangement joins TRBV2 to TRBJ2-7; 7 bases agree with TRBD2. V lost 3 bases to trimming and J lost 3 bases; unmatched junction nucleotides: 2. Germline V gene sequence: CDR1 SNHLY, CDR2 FYNNEI. The CDR3 has 13 amino acids. CDR3 coding DNA: TGTGCCAGCAGTGAGCGGGAGAACTACGAGCAGTACTTC. This translates into CASSERENYEQYF.

The J gene is TRBJ1-1, the V gene TRBV9, with a possible D match to TRBD1 (6 bases). The CDR3 contains 15 residues. V was shortened by 4 bases and J by 1 base, with 14 bases between the two germline ends. Germline assignment: CDR1 SGDLS and CDR2 YYNGEE. In DNA, the CDR3 is TGTGCCAGCAGCTTAGAAGGACAGTCGAACACTGAAGCTTTCTTT. Amino acids: CASSLEGQSNTEAFF.

The chain links TRBV7-2 to TRBJ1-2; 7 positions agree with TRBD1. V was clipped by 5 bases and J by 0 bases; unmatched bases: 6. This CDR3 is 15 amino acids long. CDR1 and CDR2 (germline): SGHTA, FQGNSA. The CDR3 nucleotides read TGTGCCAGCAGCCTTGACAGGGCCTCTAACTATGGCTACACCTTC. Its translation is CASSLDRASNYGYTF.